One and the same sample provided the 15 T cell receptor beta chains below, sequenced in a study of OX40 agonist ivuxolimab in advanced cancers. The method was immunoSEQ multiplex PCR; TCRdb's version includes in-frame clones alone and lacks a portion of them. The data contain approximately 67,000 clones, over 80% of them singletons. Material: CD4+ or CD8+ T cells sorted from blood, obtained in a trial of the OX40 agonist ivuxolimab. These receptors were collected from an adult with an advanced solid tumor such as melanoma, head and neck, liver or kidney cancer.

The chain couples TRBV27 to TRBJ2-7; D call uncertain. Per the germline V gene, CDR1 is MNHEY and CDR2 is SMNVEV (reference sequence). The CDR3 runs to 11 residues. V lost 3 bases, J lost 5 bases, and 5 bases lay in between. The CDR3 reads CASSFLDEQYF. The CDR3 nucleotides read TGTGCCAGCAGTTTCCTAGACGAGCAGTACTTC.

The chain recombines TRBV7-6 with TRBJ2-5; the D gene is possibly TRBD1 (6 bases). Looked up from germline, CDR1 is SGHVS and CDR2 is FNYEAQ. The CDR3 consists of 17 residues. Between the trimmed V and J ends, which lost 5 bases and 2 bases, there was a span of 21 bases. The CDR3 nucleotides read TGTGCCAGCAGCCTACGAGAGTTCGGGACACAACAAGAGACCCAGTACTTC. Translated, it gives CASSLREFGTQQETQYF.

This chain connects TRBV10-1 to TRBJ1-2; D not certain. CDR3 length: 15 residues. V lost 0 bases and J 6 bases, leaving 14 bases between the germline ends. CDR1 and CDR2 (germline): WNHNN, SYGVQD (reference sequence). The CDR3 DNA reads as TGCGCCAGCAGTGAGTCGGGTTCCCTCGGGGATGGCTACACCTTC. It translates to CASSESGSLGDGYTF.

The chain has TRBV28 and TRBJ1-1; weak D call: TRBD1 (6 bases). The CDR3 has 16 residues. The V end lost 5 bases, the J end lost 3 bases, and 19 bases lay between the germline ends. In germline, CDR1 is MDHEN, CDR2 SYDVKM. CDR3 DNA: TGTGCCAGCAGTCGCCCCCTTACAGGGTTCGACACTGAAGCTTTCTTT. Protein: CASSRPLTGFDTEAFF.

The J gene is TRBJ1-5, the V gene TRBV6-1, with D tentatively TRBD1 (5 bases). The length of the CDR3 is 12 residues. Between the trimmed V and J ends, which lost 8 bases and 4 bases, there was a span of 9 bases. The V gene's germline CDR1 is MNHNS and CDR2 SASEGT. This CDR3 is CASCRTNQPQHF. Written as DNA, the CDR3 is TGTGCCAGCTGTAGGACAAATCAGCCCCAGCATTTT.

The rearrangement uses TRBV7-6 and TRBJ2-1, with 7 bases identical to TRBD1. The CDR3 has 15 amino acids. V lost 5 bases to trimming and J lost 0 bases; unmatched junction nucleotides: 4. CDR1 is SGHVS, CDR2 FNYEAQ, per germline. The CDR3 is CASSLGTASYNEQFF. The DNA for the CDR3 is TGTGCCAGCAGCCTAGGGACAGCCTCCTACAATGAGCAGTTCTTC.

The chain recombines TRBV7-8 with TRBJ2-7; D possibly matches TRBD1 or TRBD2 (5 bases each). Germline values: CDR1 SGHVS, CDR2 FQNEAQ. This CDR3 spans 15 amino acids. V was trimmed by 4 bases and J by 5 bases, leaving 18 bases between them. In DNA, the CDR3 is TGTGCCAGCAGCTCACGGGACGCCCTGTCCCACGAGCAGTACTTC. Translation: CASSSRDALSHEQYF.

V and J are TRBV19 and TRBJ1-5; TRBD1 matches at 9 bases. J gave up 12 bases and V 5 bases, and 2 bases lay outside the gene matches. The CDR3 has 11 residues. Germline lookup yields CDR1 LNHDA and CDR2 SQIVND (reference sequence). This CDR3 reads CASSVTGGQHF. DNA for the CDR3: TGTGCCAGTAGTGTGACAGGGGGCCAGCATTTT.

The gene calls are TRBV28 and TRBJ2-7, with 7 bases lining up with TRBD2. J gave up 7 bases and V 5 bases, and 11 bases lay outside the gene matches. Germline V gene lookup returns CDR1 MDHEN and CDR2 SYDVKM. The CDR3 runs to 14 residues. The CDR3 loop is CASSPGGSSKEQYF. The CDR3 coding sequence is TGTGCCAGCAGTCCCGGCGGGAGCTCTAAGGAGCAGTACTTC.

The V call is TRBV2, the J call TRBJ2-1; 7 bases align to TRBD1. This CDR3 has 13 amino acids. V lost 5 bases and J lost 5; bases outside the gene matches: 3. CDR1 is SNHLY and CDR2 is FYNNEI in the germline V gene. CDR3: CASSFTGDNEQFF. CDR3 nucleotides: TGTGCCAGCAGTTTCACAGGGGACAATGAGCAGTTCTTC.

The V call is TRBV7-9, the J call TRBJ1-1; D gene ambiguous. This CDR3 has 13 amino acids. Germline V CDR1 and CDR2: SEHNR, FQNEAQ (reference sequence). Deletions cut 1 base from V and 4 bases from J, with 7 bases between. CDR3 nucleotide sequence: TGTGCCAGCAGCTTAGGAGAAGGCACTGAAGCTTTCTTT. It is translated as CASSLGEGTEAFF.

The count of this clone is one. The CDR3 loop is CASSPPGQRSSYEQYF. The CDR3 DNA reads TGTGCCAGCAGCCCCCCCGGACAGAGATCGTCCTACGAGCAGTACTTC. The chain links TRBV27 to TRBJ2-7; D perhaps matches TRBD1 (6 bases). Germline CDR1 MNHEY, CDR2 SMNVEV (reference sequence). The ends were cut back, 6 bases at V and 1 base at J, with 19 bases in the middle. The CDR3 length is 16 residues.

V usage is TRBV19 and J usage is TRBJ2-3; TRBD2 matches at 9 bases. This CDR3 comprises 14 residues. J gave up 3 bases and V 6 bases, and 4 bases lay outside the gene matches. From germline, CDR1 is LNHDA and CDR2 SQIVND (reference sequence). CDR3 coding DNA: TGTGCCAGTAGGTTTAGCGGGAGTACAGATACGCAGTATTTT. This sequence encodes CASRFSGSTDTQYF.

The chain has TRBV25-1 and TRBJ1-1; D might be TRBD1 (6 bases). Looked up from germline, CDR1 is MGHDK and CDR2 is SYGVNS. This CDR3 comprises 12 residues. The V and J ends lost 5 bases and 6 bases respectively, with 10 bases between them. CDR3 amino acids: CASSWGLAEAFF. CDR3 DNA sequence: TGTGCCAGCAGTTGGGGGCTAGCTGAAGCTTTCTTT.

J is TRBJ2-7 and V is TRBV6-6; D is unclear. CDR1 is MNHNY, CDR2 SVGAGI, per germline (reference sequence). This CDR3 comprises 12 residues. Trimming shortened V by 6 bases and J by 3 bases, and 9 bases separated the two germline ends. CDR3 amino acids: CASSLGVYEQYF. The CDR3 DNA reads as TGTGCCAGCAGCCTAGGAGTCTACGAGCAGTACTTC.